The clone carrying this T cell receptor (beta chain) came up once. Its antigen is as yet unknown. Germline-derived CDR1 and CDR2 are MNHNY and SVGAGI (reference sequence). J lost 0 bases, V lost 6 bases, and 5 bases had no gene match. The CDR3 covers 14 residues. The data belong to a study of graft-versus-host responses after intestinal transplantation. Study at large: Among the recipients, transplants were multivisceral, liver-intestinal, or isolated intestinal. All recipients were given anti-thymocyte globulin induction, and tacrolimus and steroids were then administered for three to four years. Study conclusions and caveats: Present in recipient marrow, GvH clones included some that appeared first in ileum or blood.

Only in-frame clones appear in the TCRdb table, and some are missing; sequencing was by immunoSEQ multiplex PCR. The sample has 100,000 to 140,000 clones; 80% to 90% are singletons. The TCR sequence derives from a human donor who was the organ donor for an intestinal transplant. This chain links TRBV6-6 with TRBJ2-7; TRBD2 aligns across 7 bases. The sequencing here drew on unstimulated CD4+ T cells sorted from spleen or lymph node cells, taken before transplant. In DNA, the CDR3 is TGTGCCAGCAGCCCAGGCGGGAGCTCCTACGAGCAGTACTTC. As protein: CASSPGGSSYEQYF.